This T cell receptor beta chain was recorded in a study of CD8 T cells in ankylosing spondylitis (dated by TCRdb to the late 2010s). In the study overall: To find TCR variants linked to disease, the study profiled T cell receptor beta repertoires in ankylosing spondylitis patients and healthy donors. The full study cohort was made up of roughly 25 ankylosing spondylitis patients and about a hundred healthy donors. Peripheral blood was sampled, and synovial fluid was additionally collected from ankylosing spondylitis patients. Paper-wide results and their limitations: Some motif variants had previously been reported in the synovial fluid and blood of reactive arthritis patients, which suggests shared mechanisms of disease initiation. According to the report, matched synovial fluid samples from ankylosing spondylitis patients were significantly enriched for the disease-linked clones. Blood from ankylosing spondylitis patients appeared to be characterized by a TCR beta motif made up of several highly homologous amino acid variants. In peripheral blood, the disease-linked clones were found at relatively low frequencies and had a CD8+ phenotype.

The CDR1 and CDR2 encoded by the germline V gene (reference sequence) are DFQATT and SNEGSKA. V is trimmed back by 6 bases and J by 3 bases, and the junction contains 10 bases that no gene match accounts for. The CDR3 measures 15 amino acids from cysteine to phenylalanine. The DNA shown is the 45-base CDR3, in frame from base 1. TCRdb shows the sequencer as Illumina HiSeq 2500. Quantitative 5'-RACE with molecular barcodes was used to prepare TCR beta libraries. As for the authors' bioinformatics: Disease-linked TCR variants were identified with a new computational method built on a probabilistic model of VDJ rearrangement. In TCRdb, the public reads were trimmed at Q25 with fastp and aligned with MiXCR, with productive beta chains retained. When rows share a CDR3 protein, they turn into one entry using the most common DNA and genes. These V and J calls originate from TCRdb's pipeline instead of the authors' own analysis. The sample data list around 250,000 distinct CDR3 sequences, and around 11% of these were observed just once. The ten largest account for less than 8% of the sample.

This clonotype was found many times. The antigen it recognizes is unknown. Nothing much larger sits one base from this clone, and base qualities are not available. This TCR was recovered from a male donor with ankylosing spondylitis or in good health (not recorded which). The V and J segments used are TRBV20-1 and TRBJ2-2, with 7 middle bases fitting TRBD1. What was sequenced was blood, either unsorted or a sorted T cell fraction (not recorded which). The CDR3 amino acid sequence is: CSAKTTGLDTGELFF. The DNA reads as follows: TGCAGTGCAAAAACGACAGGGTTGGACACCGGGGAGCTGTTTTTT.